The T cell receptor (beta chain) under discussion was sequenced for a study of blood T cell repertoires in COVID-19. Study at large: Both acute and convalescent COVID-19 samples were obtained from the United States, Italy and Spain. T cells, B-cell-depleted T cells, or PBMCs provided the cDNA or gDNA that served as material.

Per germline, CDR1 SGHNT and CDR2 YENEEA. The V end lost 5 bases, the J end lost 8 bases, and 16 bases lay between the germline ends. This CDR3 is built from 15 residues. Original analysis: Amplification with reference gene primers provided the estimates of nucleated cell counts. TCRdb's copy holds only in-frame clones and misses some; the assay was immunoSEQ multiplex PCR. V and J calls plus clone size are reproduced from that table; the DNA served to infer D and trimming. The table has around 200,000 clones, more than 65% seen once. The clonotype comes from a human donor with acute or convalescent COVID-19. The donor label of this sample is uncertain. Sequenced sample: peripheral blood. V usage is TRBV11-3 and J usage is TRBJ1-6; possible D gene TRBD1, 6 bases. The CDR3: CASSRGGGYDSPLHF. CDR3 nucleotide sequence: TGTGCCAGCAGCCGGGGAGGGGGGTATGATTCACCCCTCCACTTT.